The text below deals with one T cell receptor (beta chain). The antigen remains undetermined. Deletions cut 4 bases from V and 8 bases from J, with 16 bases between. The CDR3 runs to 14 residues. Germline values: CDR1 SGDLS, CDR2 YYNGEE. The data belong to a study of blood T cells in healthy people across ages. Findings of the study overall: It was the long-lived donors that had more naive CD4+ cells and higher diversity than aged donors.

The use of a sample-barcoded 5' primer and a J-beta primer mix characterized a second PCR of about 7 to 12 cycles. Using its own MiXCR run on the 5' RACE reads, TCRdb lists one record per CDR3 protein. The sample yields approximately 1,000,000 distinct CDR3 sequences, 35% to 45% seen once. The source is a man aged 18 to 30 in good health. The chain couples TRBV9 to TRBJ2-1; no firm D call. Sequencing was done on a sample of blood. CDR3 sequence: CASSPSATDDEQFF. As DNA, the CDR3 is TGTGCCAGCAGCCCCTCGGCCACCGACGATGAGCAGTTCTTC.